This T cell receptor beta chain emerged from a study of Ad26.COV2.S vaccination and SARS-CoV-2 variants. Looking at the study overall: Sample donor was a member of the COV1001 Ad26.COV2.S trial arm.

Between the trimmed V and J ends, which lost 3 bases and 3 bases, there was a span of 6 bases. CDR1 and CDR2 (germline): DFQATT, SNEGSKA (reference sequence). The CDR3 is 12 residues long. Overall study results and limits: The TCR breadth and depth analyses may have understated or missed part of the total T cell responses. Participants in the vaccine arm had higher spike-specific TCR breadth; placebo recipients had lower.

Treatment here: some 20 received Ad26.COV2.S at low or high dose, single or two shots; roughly five received placebo; per-sample allocation not given. On day 63 after the first injection, vaccine and placebo recipients gave samples. TCRdb keeps only in-frame clones here, not all; method: immunoSEQ multiplex PCR. The sample consists of around 300,000 clones, around 88% of them appearing once. This clone was recorded once. Its antigen remains unidentified. This sequence was found in a person between 18 and 59 years old who received the Ad26.COV2.S COVID-19 vaccine or a placebo. The chain joins TRBV20-1 to TRBJ2-1; no definite D call. The source material was peripheral blood, sampled in a trial of Ad26.COV2.S vaccine versus placebo. The CDR3 protein is CSASSLYNEQFF. CDR3 DNA sequence: TGCAGTGCTAGTTCACTCTACAATGAGCAGTTCTTC.